The next 6 T cell receptor beta chains were all read from a single sample in a study of blood T cell repertoires in COVID-19. Sequenced by immunoSEQ multiplex PCR; TCRdb stores in-frame clones only, minus some. The sample shows about 270,000 clones, roughly 86% of them seen only once. Sequenced material: peripheral blood. These receptors all stem from a man aged 35 to 55 who had recovered from COVID-19.

The J gene is TRBJ2-7, the V gene TRBV18; 9 bases align to TRBD1. CDR1 is KGHSH and CDR2 is LQKENI in the germline V gene. CDR3 length equals 15 residues. V lost 6 bases, J lost 6 bases, and 12 bases stayed unmatched. Here the CDR3 reads CASSHYRDRVGEQYF. For the CDR3, the DNA is TGTGCCAGCTCCCATTACCGGGACAGGGTGGGCGAGCAGTACTTC.

V usage is TRBV7-5 and J usage is TRBJ1-6; TRBD1, the table's D call, was not compared with the DNA. TRBV7-5 is a listed pseudogene. The CDR3 extends over 15 amino acids. CDR3 protein: CARSLKGTGNSPLHF. CDR3 sequence (DNA): TGTGCCAGAAGCTTAAAGGGGACAGGAAATTCACCCCTCCACTTT.

The chain employs TRBV5-1 and TRBJ2-1; 7 bases agree with TRBD2. Looked up from germline, CDR1 is SGHRS and CDR2 is YFSETQ. V trimming: 3 bases; J trimming: 5 bases; junction bases outside the gene matches: 11. This CDR3 spans 16 amino acids. The chain's CDR3 is CASSWGGLADNNEQFF. The CDR3 DNA reads as TGCGCCAGCAGCTGGGGGGGTCTAGCGGATAACAATGAGCAGTTCTTC.

The chain employs TRBV7-9 and TRBJ1-1, with TRBD1 matching 7 bases. Germline loops: CDR1 SEHNR, CDR2 FQNEAQ (reference sequence). CDR3 length: 15 amino acids. The ends lost 5 bases at V and 6 bases at J; junction bases unmatched: 12. CDR3 sequence reads: CASSQGTASNPEAFF. The CDR3 DNA is TGTGCCAGCAGCCAAGGGACAGCTAGTAATCCTGAAGCTTTCTTT.

The chain carries TRBV3-1 (or the pseudogene TRBV3-2) and TRBJ1-5; 9 bases agree with TRBD1. Per the germline V gene, CDR1 is LGHDT and CDR2 is YNNKEL (reference sequence). The CDR3 is 20 amino acids. V gave up 3 bases and J gave up 0 bases; unmatched junction bases: 15. Here the CDR3 DNA reads TGTGCCAGCAGCCATTATATTATCGGGACAGGGACTTTTAGCAATCAGCCCCAGCATTTT. This codes for CASSHYIIGTGTFSNQPQHF.

V gene TRBV30 combines with J gene TRBJ2-7; 13 nucleotides align to TRBD2. Germline V CDR1 and CDR2: GTSNPN, SVGIG (reference sequence). The CDR3 is 16 residues long. The V gene end was trimmed by 4 bases and the J gene end by 2 bases; junction bases not matched to a gene: 8. DNA of the CDR3: TGTGCCTGGACCGGACTAGCGGGGGTTGGCGCCTACGAGCAGTACTTC. This sequence encodes CAWTGLAGVGAYEQYF.